One sample yielded the 29 T cell receptor beta chains listed below, sequenced in a study of T cell responses to AZD1222 COVID-19 vaccine. Measured with immunoSEQ multiplex PCR; TCRdb has only the in-frame clones, and not every one. The sample holds about 180,000 clones, around 94% seen once. The specimen was peripheral blood, collected 28 days after the second AZD1222 dose. These receptors all stem from an adult who received the AZD1222 COVID-19 vaccine.

The V gene is TRBV19, the J gene TRBJ2-7; D tentatively fits TRBD1 or TRBD2 (6 bases each). This CDR3 region has 15 residues. CDR1 LNHDA and CDR2 SQIVND come from the germline V gene (reference sequence). Between the trimmed V and J ends, which lost 5 bases and 5 bases, there was a span of 19 bases. The DNA for the CDR3 is TGTGCCAGTAGTCCCGTAGGGGGGCAGTTCAACGAGCAGTACTTC. As protein: CASSPVGGQFNEQYF.

The chain uses TRBV18 and TRBJ1-1; D is uncertain. CDR3 length equals 16 residues. Germline lookup yields CDR1 KGHSH and CDR2 LQKENI. Trimming cost V 1 base and J 1 base, with 13 bases left between them. CDR3 amino acids: CASSPRSAHSNTEAFF. The CDR3 bases are TGTGCCAGCTCACCACGGTCCGCGCATTCGAACACTGAAGCTTTCTTT.

The rearrangement joins TRBV18 to TRBJ1-1; weak D call: TRBD1 (5 bases). This CDR3 has 16 residues. Trimming stripped 2 bases from V and 4 bases from J, with 17 bases between. Germline values: CDR1 KGHSH, CDR2 LQKENI. The CDR3 bases are TGTGCCAGCTCACCAAGTTCAGGGAATCTTGGCACTGAAGCTTTCTTT. The encoded protein is CASSPSSGNLGTEAFF.

The chain combines TRBV5-8 with TRBJ2-7, with D perhaps TRBD2 (6 bases). Germline lookup yields CDR1 SGHTS and CDR2 YDEGEE. Trimming cost V 4 bases and J 2 bases, with 10 bases left between them. CDR3 size: 13 residues. This chain's CDR3 is CASSRGITYEQYF. CDR3 sequence (DNA): TGTGCCAGCAGCCGGGGGATCACCTACGAGCAGTACTTC. Together with reference TRBV5-8 and TRBJ2-7, the CDR3 gives the full variable domain: EAGVTQSPTHLIKTRGQQATLRCSPISGHTSVYWYQQALGLGLQFLLWYDEGEERNRGNFPPRFSGRQFPNYSSELNVNALELEDSALYLCASSRGITYEQYFGPGTRLTVT.

The rearrangement joins TRBV13 to TRBJ1-6; possible D gene TRBD1, 5 bases. V lost 5 bases and J 7 bases, leaving 15 bases between the germline ends. This CDR3 has 15 amino acids. Germline CDR1 and CDR2: PRHDT and FYEKMQ (reference sequence). The DNA for the CDR3 is TGTGCCAGCAGCGAGGCACAGGTTCCCAATTCACCCCTCCACTTT. Encoded protein: CASSEAQVPNSPLHF.

The rearrangement joins TRBV9 to TRBJ2-7; weak D call: TRBD2 (6 bases). Germline-derived CDR1 and CDR2 are SGDLS and YYNGEE. CDR3 length: 16 amino acids. V was trimmed by 4 bases and J by 3 bases, leaving 20 bases between them. The CDR3 here is CASSPAKGRGIYEQYF. The CDR3 DNA is TGTGCCAGCAGCCCAGCTAAGGGGCGCGGGATCTACGAGCAGTACTTC.

The chain uses TRBV19 and TRBJ1-1; TRBD1 is a possible D gene (6 bases). CDR1 is LNHDA, CDR2 SQIVND, per germline (reference sequence). The CDR3 consists of 13 residues. Trimming took off 5 bases at V and 2 bases at J, with 9 bases between the two ends. The CDR3: CASSAGVNTEAFF. CDR3 sequence (DNA): TGTGCCAGTAGTGCAGGGGTTAACACTGAAGCTTTCTTT.

The chain is built from TRBV5-1 and TRBJ1-4; unclear D gene. Germline V gene lookup returns CDR1 SGHRS and CDR2 YFSETQ. The CDR3 loop spans 14 amino acids. Trimming stripped 0 bases from V and 5 bases from J, with 8 bases between. CDR3 nucleotide sequence: TGCGCCAGCAGCTTGGTCGTGGGGAATGAAAAACTGTTTTTT. Translated: CASSLVVGNEKLFF. The variable domain in full, with the rest retrieved from reference TRBV5-1 and TRBJ1-4, is KAGVTQTPRYLIKTRGQQVTLSCSPISGHRSVSWYQQTPGQGLQFLFEYFSETQRNKGNFPGRFSGRQFSNSRSEMNVSTLELGDSALYLCASSLVVGNEKLFFGSGTQLSVL.

The J gene is TRBJ1-1, the V gene TRBV11-3; D perhaps matches TRBD1 (5 bases). The CDR3 length is 14 residues. From germline, CDR1 is SGHNT and CDR2 YENEEA. V gave up 2 bases and J gave up 1 base, with 8 bases separating them. In nucleotides, the CDR3 is TGTGCCAGCAGCTTATCCGGGGGGAACACTGAAGCTTTCTTT. Amino acids: CASSLSGGNTEAFF. The full variable domain, completed using reference TRBV11-3 and TRBJ1-1, is EAGVVQSPRYKIIEKKQPVAFWCNPISGHNTLYWYLQNLGQGPELLIRYENEEAVDDSQLPKDRFSAERLKGVDSTLKIQPAELGDSAVYLCASSLSGGNTEAFFGQGTRLTVV.

The V gene is TRBV3-1 (or the pseudogene TRBV3-2), the J gene TRBJ1-2; 7 positions agree with TRBD1. This CDR3 comprises 13 residues. V shed 4 bases and J 8 bases; nucleotides not matched to a gene: 7. Germline assignment: CDR1 LGHDT and CDR2 YNNKEL (reference sequence). CDR3 coding DNA: TGTGCCAGCAGCCCGAATCAGGGGGAGGGCTACACCTTC. Its protein product is CASSPNQGEGYTF.

The J gene is TRBJ2-7, the V gene TRBV7-3; the D is unclear. The V and J ends lost 2 bases and 6 bases respectively, with 5 bases between them. Germline CDR1 SGHTA, CDR2 FQGTGA. The CDR3 is made up of 11 amino acids. Written as DNA, the CDR3 is TGTGCCAGCAGCTTACAGCGCGAGCAGTACTTC. Translation: CASSLQREQYF.

The V and J genes are TRBV6-6 and TRBJ2-2, with TRBD1 identical over 7 bases. V was pared by 6 bases and J by 6 bases, with 4 bases of the junction left unmatched. The CDR3 contains 13 residues. CDR1 and CDR2 (germline): MNHNY, SVGAGI (reference sequence). The CDR3 region is CASSRTGAGELFF. Here the CDR3 DNA reads TGTGCCAGCAGCAGAACAGGGGCCGGGGAGCTGTTTTTT.

The rearrangement links TRBV3-1 (or the pseudogene TRBV3-2) to TRBJ2-3, with 9 bases lining up with TRBD1. There are 16 residues in the CDR3. V lost 4 bases to trimming and J lost 5 bases; unmatched junction nucleotides: 10. Germline V CDR1 and CDR2: LGHDT, YNNKEL (reference sequence). CDR3 in amino acids: CASSPRTGAALDTQYF. The CDR3, as DNA: TGTGCCAGCAGCCCCCGGACAGGGGCCGCTCTAGATACGCAGTATTTT.

The J gene is TRBJ1-4, the V gene TRBV5-4, with 10 bases that match TRBD1. V was clipped by 0 bases and J by 7 bases; unmatched bases: 3. Looked up from germline, CDR1 is SGHNT and CDR2 is YYREEE (reference sequence). CDR3 length equals 15 residues. The CDR3 sequence: CASSLGDRGGEKLFF. As DNA, the CDR3 is TGTGCCAGCAGCTTGGGGGACAGGGGAGGTGAAAAACTGTTTTTT.

This rearrangement joins TRBV28 to TRBJ1-2; D uncertain. Trimming stripped 2 bases from V and 6 bases from J, with 13 bases between. Germline lookup yields CDR1 MDHEN and CDR2 SYDVKM. The CDR3 is made up of 14 amino acids. The CDR3 DNA reads as TGTGCCAGCAGTTTAATACCCGCTTTGAATGGCTACACCTTC. Encoded protein: CASSLIPALNGYTF.

The rearrangement joins TRBV9 to TRBJ1-1; possible D gene TRBD1, 6 bases. This CDR3 region has 13 residues. Looked up from germline, CDR1 is SGDLS and CDR2 is YYNGEE. Trimming took 7 bases from V and 3 from J, leaving 13 bases between them. In nucleotides, the CDR3 is TGTGCCAGCTCCCGGGACACCCACACTGAAGCTTTCTTT. As protein: CASSRDTHTEAFF.

The rearrangement links TRBV19 to TRBJ2-3; 11 bases agree with TRBD2. Losses at the gene ends were 4 bases for V and 1 base for J; bases not matched to a gene: 1. The CDR3 has 15 residues. Germline CDR1 reads LNHDA; CDR2 reads SQIVND (reference sequence). The CDR3 loop is CASSKLAGGTDTQYF. The CDR3 DNA follows: TGTGCCAGTAGTAAACTAGCGGGGGGCACAGATACGCAGTATTTT.

The rearrangement joins TRBV5-1 to TRBJ1-1; the D gene is possibly TRBD1 (5 bases). Germline V lookup: CDR1 SGHRS, CDR2 YFSETQ. The CDR3 spans 16 residues. V lost 2 bases to trimming and J lost 0 bases, with 14 bases between them. The CDR3 bases are TGCGCCAGCAGCTTCGGTGGAGGGGTAATGAACACTGAAGCTTTCTTT. This encodes CASSFGGGVMNTEAFF.

The chain uses TRBV6-2 or TRBV6-3 and TRBJ2-6, with 7 bases that match TRBD1. The CDR3 contains 17 residues. In germline, CDR1 is MNHEY, CDR2 SVGEGT. The J segment lost 1 base and the V segment lost 6 bases, leaving 9 bases of the junction unmatched. The CDR3 DNA reads TGTGCCAGCAGCGTCACAGGGGCTGAGTCTGGGGCCAACGTCCTGACTTTC. Translated, it gives CASSVTGAESGANVLTF.

The rearrangement joins TRBV2 to TRBJ1-6, with D possibly TRBD1 on 6 matching bases. Trimming pared 4 bases from V and 7 bases from J, leaving 11 bases between. From germline, CDR1 is SNHLY and CDR2 FYNNEI. The CDR3 runs to 14 residues. CDR3 sequence (DNA): TGTGCCAGCAGTGGTAAGGGGGGGAATTCACCCCTCCACTTT. Translation: CASSGKGGNSPLHF.

The CDR3 sequence is CSASDGIGTGELFF. The CDR3 DNA sequence: TGCAGTGCTAGTGACGGGATCGGCACCGGGGAGCTGTTTTTT. The V gene is TRBV20-1, the J gene TRBJ2-2, with D perhaps matching TRBD2 (5 bases). This CDR3 is 14 amino acids long. V lost 3 bases and J 4 bases, leaving 12 bases between the germline ends. Germline lookup yields CDR1 DFQATT and CDR2 SNEGSKA (reference sequence).

The chain uses TRBV5-6 and TRBJ2-1, with a possible D match to TRBD2 (5 bases). The length of the CDR3 is 14 residues. With 1 base removed from V and 5 bases from J, the gap between germline ends came to 10 bases. The germline V gene has CDR1 SGHDT and CDR2 YYEEEE. This CDR3 is CASSLTSRDNEQFF. The DNA of the CDR3 is TGTGCCAGCAGCTTGACTAGTCGGGACAATGAGCAGTTCTTC. Variable domain in full (rest from reference TRBV5-6 and TRBJ2-1): DAGVTQSPTHLIKTRGQQVTLRCSPKSGHDTVSWYQQALGQGPQFIFQYYEEEERQRGNFPDRFSGHQFPNYSSELNVNALLLGDSALYLCASSLTSRDNEQFFGPGTRLTVL.

V is TRBV14 and J is TRBJ2-2; the D gene could be TRBD1 or TRBD2 (5 bases each). Looked up from germline, CDR1 is SGHDN and CDR2 is FVKESK. The CDR3 contains 15 residues. Trimming pared 1 base from V and 6 bases from J, leaving 12 bases between. Written as DNA, the CDR3 is TGTGCCAGCAGCCAAGTAGGACGGGGCGCCGGGGAGCTGTTTTTT. This codes for CASSQVGRGAGELFF. Based on the CDR3 plus reference TRBV14 and TRBJ2-2, the full variable domain is EAGVTQFPSHSVIEKGQTVTLRCDPISGHDNLYWYRRVMGKEIKFLLHFVKESKQDESGMPNNRFLAERTGGTYSTLKVQPAELEDSGVYFCASSQVGRGAGELFFGEGSRLTVL.

The gene calls are TRBV12-5 and TRBJ1-1; D ambiguous. V lost 0 bases and J 6 bases, leaving 14 bases between the germline ends. There are 15 residues in the CDR3. CDR1 LGHNT and CDR2 FRNRAP come from the germline V gene. CDR3 in DNA: TGTGCTAGTGGTTTGGTTTCGGGAATCAGCGCTGAAGCTTTCTTT. Protein: CASGLVSGISAEAFF.

The chain has TRBV13 and TRBJ2-1; weak D call: TRBD1 (5 bases). In germline, CDR1 is PRHDT, CDR2 FYEKMQ (reference sequence). This CDR3 has 15 amino acids. The V gene lost 3 bases and the J gene lost 8 bases, with 17 bases spanning the gap. The CDR3 DNA reads as TGTGCCAGCAGCTTCGACTTACTAAAGGGGCATGAGCAGTTCTTC. It is translated as CASSFDLLKGHEQFF.

The chain has TRBV19 and TRBJ2-1; D ambiguous. This CDR3 contains 13 residues. Germline CDR1 LNHDA, CDR2 SQIVND (reference sequence). V lost 10 bases and J lost 3, with 13 bases in between. The CDR3 loop is CATSVTLYNEQFF. The DNA of the CDR3 is TGTGCCACGAGCGTTACTCTCTACAATGAGCAGTTCTTC.

The chain recombines TRBV5-4 with TRBJ1-1; 8 nucleotides line up with TRBD1. The germline V gene encodes CDR1 SGHNT and CDR2 YYREEE (reference sequence). The length of the CDR3 is 17 residues. The J segment lost 0 bases and the V segment lost 0 bases, leaving 7 bases of the junction unmatched. The CDR3 spells CASSLGGTGGLNTEAFF. The CDR3 DNA sequence: TGTGCCAGCAGCTTGGGTGGGACAGGCGGATTGAACACTGAAGCTTTCTTT.

DNA for the CDR3: TGTGCCAGCAGTTCAGGAGCGGCTAGCACAGATACGCAGTATTTT. Protein product: CASSSGAASTDTQYF. The rearrangement links TRBV6-2 or TRBV6-3 to TRBJ2-3, with TRBD2 as a possible D gene (5 bases). This CDR3 has 15 residues. Germline V gene data show CDR1 as MNHEY and CDR2 as SVGEGT. V lost 4 bases and J lost 0, with 11 bases in between.

The gene calls are TRBV6-1 and TRBJ1-5; 9 nucleotides agree with TRBD1. Trimming cost V 3 bases and J 3 bases; bases outside gene matches: 12. From germline, CDR1 is MNHNS and CDR2 SASEGT. This CDR3 has 18 residues. CDR3 region: CASSDPGDRVANNQPQHF. CDR3 coding DNA: TGTGCCAGCAGTGATCCCGGGGACAGGGTTGCGAACAATCAGCCCCAGCATTTT.